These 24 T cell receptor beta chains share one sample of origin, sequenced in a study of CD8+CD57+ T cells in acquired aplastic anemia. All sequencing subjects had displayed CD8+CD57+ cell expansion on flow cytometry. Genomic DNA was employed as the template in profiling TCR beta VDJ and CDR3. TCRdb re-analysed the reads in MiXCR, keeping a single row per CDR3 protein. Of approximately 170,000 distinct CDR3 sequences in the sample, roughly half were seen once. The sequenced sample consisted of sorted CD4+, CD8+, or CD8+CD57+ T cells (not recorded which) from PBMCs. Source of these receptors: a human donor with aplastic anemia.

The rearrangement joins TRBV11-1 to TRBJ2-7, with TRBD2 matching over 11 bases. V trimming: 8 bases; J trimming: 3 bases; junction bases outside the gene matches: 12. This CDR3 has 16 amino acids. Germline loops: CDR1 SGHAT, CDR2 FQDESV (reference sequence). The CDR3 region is CASARLAGGNYYEQYV. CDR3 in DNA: TGTGCCAGCGCCCGGCTAGCGGGAGGTAATTACTACGAGCAGTACGTC.

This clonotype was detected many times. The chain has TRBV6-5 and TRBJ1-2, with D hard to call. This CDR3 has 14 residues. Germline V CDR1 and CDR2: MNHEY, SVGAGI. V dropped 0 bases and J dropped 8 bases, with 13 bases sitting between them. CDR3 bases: TGTGCCAGCAGTTACTCGGGTGTGAGGGTCGGCTACACCTTC. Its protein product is CASSYSGVRVGYTF.

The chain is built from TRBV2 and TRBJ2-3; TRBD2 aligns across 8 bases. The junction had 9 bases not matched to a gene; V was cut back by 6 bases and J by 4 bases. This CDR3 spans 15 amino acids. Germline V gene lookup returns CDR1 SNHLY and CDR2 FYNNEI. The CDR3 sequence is CASSFRGGRADTQYF. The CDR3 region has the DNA TGTGCCAGCAGCTTTCGCGGGGGGCGAGCAGATACGCAGTATTTT. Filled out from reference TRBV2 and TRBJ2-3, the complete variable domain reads EPEVTQTPSHQVTQMGQEVILRCVPISNHLYFYWYRQILGQKVEFLVSFYNNEISEKSEIFDDQFSVERPDGSNFTLKIRSTKLEDSAMYFCASSFRGGRADTQYFGPGTRLTVL.

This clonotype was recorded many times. CDR3 nucleotide sequence: TGTGCCAGCAGCTTCGCGGGGAGGACCACCGGGGAGCTGTTTTTT. It yields the protein CASSFAGRTTGELFF. This chain connects TRBV5-4 to TRBJ2-2, with D tentatively TRBD2 (6 bases). The germline gives CDR1 SGHNT, CDR2 YYREEE (reference sequence). The V gene lost 2 bases and the J gene lost 4 bases, with 12 bases spanning the gap. The CDR3 extends over 15 amino acids.

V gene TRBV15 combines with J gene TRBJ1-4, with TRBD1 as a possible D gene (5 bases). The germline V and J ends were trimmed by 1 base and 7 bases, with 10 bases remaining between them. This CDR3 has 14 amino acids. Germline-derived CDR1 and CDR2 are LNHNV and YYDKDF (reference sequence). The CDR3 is CATSRGGAGEKLFF. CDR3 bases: TGTGCCACCAGCAGAGGGGGCGCGGGTGAAAAACTGTTTTTT.

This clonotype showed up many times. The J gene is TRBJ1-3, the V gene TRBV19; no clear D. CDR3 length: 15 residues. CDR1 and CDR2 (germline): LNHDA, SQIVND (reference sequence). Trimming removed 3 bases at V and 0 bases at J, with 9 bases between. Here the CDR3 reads CASSMVRASGNTIYF. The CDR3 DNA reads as TGTGCCAGTAGTATGGTCCGCGCCTCTGGAAACACCATATATTTT.

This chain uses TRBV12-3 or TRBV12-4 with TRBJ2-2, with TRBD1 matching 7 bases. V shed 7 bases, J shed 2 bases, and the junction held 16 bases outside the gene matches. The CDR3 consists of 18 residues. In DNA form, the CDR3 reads TGTGCCAGCACCATGTCGACAGGGTACTCTGGAAACACCGGGGAGCTGTTTTTT. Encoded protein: CASTMSTGYSGNTGELFF.

CDR3 residues: CASSSEGRNTEAFF. CDR3 DNA: TGTGCCAGCAGCTCAGAAGGGAGGAACACTGAAGCTTTCTTT. The J gene is TRBJ1-1, the V gene TRBV5-4; the D is unclear. Germline CDR1 and CDR2: SGHNT and YYREEE (reference sequence). The CDR3 runs to 14 residues. V was clipped by 3 bases and J by 1 base, with 10 bases between them. Looking up the rest from reference TRBV5-4 and TRBJ1-1 gives the full variable domain: ETGVTQSPTHLIKTRGQQVTLRCSSQSGHNTVSWYQQALGQGPQFIFQYYREEENGRGNFPPRFSGLQFPNYSSELNVNALELDDSALYLCASSSEGRNTEAFFGQGTRLTVV.

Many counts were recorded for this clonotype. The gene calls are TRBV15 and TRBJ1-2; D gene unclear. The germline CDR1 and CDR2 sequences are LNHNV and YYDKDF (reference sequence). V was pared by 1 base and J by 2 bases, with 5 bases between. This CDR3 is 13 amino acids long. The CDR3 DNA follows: TGTGCCACCAGCAGAGCAATCAACTATGGCTACACCTTC. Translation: CATSRAINYGYTF.

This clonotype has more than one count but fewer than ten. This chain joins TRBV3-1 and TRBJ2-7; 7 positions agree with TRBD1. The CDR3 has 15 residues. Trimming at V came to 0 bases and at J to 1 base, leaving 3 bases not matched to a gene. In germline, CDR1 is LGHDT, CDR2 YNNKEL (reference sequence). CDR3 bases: TGTGCCAGCAGCCAAGACCCGGGACAGTCCTACGAGCAGTACGTC. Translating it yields CASSQDPGQSYEQYV.

CDR3 residues: CATSSVAEYGYTF. CDR3 in DNA: TGTGCCACCAGCAGTGTGGCTGAATATGGCTACACCTTC. The chain recombines TRBV15 with TRBJ1-2; no firm D call. V lost 3 bases to trimming and J lost 5 bases, with 10 bases between them. The germline CDR1 and CDR2 sequences are LNHNV and YYDKDF (reference sequence). This CDR3 has 13 residues.

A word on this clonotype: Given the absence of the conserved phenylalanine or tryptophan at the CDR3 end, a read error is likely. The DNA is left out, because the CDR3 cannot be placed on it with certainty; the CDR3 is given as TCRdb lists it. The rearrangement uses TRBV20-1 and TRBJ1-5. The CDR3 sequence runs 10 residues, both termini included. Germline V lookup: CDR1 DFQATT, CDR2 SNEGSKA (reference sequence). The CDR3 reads CSARGLAGVY.

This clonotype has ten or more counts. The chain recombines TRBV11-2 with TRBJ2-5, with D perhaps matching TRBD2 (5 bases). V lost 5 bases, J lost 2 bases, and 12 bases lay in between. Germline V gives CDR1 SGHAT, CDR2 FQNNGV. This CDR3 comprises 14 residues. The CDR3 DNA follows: TGTGCCAGCAGCCGGGGTTCGAATCAAGAGACCCAGTACTTC. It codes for CASSRGSNQETQYF.

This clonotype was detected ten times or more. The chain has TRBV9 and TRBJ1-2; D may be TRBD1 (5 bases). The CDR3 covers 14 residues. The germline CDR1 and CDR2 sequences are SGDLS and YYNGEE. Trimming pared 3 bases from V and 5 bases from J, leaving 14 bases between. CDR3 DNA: TGTGCCAGCAGCGGACCAGGGACGGAATATGGCTACACCTTC. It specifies CASSGPGTEYGYTF. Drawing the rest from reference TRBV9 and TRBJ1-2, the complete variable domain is DSGVTQTPKHLITATGQRVTLRCSPRSGDLSVYWYQQSLDQGLQFLIQYYNGEERAKGNILERFSAQQFPDLHSELNLSSLELGDSALYFCASSGPGTEYGYTFGSGTRLTVV.

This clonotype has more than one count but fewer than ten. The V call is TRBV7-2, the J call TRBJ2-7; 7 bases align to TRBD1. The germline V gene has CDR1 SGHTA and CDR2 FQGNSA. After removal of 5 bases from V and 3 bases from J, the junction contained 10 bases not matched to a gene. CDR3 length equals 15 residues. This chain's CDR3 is CASSPSVTGSYEQYF. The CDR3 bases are TGTGCCAGCAGCCCAAGTGTGACAGGGAGCTACGAGCAGTACTTC.

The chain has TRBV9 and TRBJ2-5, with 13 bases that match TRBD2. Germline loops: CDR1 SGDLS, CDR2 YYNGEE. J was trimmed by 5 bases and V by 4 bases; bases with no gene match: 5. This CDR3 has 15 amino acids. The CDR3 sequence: CASSIGLAGAETQYF. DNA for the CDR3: TGTGCCAGCAGCATTGGACTAGCGGGAGCGGAGACCCAGTACTTC. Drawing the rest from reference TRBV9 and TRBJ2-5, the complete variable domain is DSGVTQTPKHLITATGQRVTLRCSPRSGDLSVYWYQQSLDQGLQFLIQYYNGEERAKGNILERFSAQQFPDLHSELNLSSLELGDSALYFCASSIGLAGAETQYFGPGTRLLVL.

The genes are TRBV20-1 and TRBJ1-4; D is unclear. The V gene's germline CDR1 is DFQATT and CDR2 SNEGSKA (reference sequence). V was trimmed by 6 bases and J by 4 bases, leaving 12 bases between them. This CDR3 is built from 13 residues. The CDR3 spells CSATEGNNEKLFF. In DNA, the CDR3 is TGCAGTGCCACGGAAGGAAATAATGAAAAACTGTTTTTT.

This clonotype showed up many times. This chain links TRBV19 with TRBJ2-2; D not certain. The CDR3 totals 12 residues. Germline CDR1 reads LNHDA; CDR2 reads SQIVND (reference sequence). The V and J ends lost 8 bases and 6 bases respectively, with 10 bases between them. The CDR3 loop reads CASRLHSGELFF. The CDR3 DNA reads TGTGCCAGTCGATTGCATTCCGGGGAGCTGTTTTTT.

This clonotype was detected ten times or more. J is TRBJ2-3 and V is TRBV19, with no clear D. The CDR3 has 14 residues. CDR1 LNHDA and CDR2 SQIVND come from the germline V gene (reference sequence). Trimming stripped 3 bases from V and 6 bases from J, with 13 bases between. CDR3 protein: CASSINLSSDTQYF. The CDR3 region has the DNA TGTGCCAGTAGTATTAATTTGTCATCTGATACGCAGTATTTT.

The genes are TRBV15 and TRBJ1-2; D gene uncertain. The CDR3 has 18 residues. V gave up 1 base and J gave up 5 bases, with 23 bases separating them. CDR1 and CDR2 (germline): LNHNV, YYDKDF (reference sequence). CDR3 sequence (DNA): TGTGCCACCAGCAGAGTCAAAGGGAACACGCCTGGTATTTATGGCTACACCTTC. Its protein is CATSRVKGNTPGIYGYTF.

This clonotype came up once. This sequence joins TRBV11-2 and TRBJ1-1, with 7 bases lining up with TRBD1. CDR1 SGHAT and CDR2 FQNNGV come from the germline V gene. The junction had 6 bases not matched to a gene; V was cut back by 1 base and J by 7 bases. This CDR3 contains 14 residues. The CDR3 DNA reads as TGTGCCAGCAGCTTAGCCGGGACAGAGATTGAAGCTTTCTTT. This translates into CASSLAGTEIEAFF. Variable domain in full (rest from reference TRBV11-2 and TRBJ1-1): EAGVAQSPRYKIIEKRQSVAFWCNPISGHATLYWYQQILGQGPKLLIQFQNNGVVDDSQLPKDRFSAERLKGVDSTLKIQPAKLEDSAVYLCASSLAGTEIEAFFGQGTRLTVV.

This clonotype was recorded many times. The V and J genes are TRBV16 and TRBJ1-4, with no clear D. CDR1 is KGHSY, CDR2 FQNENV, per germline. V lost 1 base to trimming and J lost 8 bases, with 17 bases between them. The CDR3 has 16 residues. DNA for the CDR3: TGTGCCAGCAGCCAATTGGCGGGAGGAGGAGAAGAAAAACTGTTTTTT. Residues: CASSQLAGGGEEKLFF.

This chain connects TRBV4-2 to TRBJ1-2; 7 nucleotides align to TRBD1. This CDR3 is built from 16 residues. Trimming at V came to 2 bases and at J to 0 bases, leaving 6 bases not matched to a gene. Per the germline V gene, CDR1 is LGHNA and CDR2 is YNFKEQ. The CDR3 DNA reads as TGTGCCAGCAGCCAACCCGACAGGGCCCCTAACTATGGCTACACCTTC. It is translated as CASSQPDRAPNYGYTF.

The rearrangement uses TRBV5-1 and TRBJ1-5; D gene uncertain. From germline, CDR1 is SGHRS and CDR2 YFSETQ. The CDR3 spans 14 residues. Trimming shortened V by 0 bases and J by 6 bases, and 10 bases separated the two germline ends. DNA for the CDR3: TGCGCCAGCAGCTTGGAGAGTGGAGGTCAGCCCCAGCATTTT. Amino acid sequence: CASSLESGGQPQHF.